This T cell receptor (beta chain) stems from a study of cytomegalovirus exposure and HLA in healthy donors. With 60 Vbeta and 13 Jbeta primers, the PCR was carried out. Here immunoSEQ multiplex PCR was the method, and the copy in TCRdb shows in-frame clones only, minus some. The sample has about 110,000 clones, roughly 68% seen once; the top ten hold roughly 2%. Trimming took 5 bases from V and 5 from J; bases not matched to a gene: 7. The CDR3 covers 14 residues. Looked up from germline, CDR1 is SGHTA and CDR2 is FQGNSA. Sequencing was performed on PBMCs. This chain links TRBV7-2 with TRBJ2-5; 8 bases are a match to TRBD1. This sequence originates from a woman aged 30 to 39 in good health and CMV-seronegative. DNA for the CDR3: TGTGCCAGCAGCCCTAGACAGGGGCGGGAGACCCAGTACTTC. This sequence encodes CASSPRQGRETQYF.